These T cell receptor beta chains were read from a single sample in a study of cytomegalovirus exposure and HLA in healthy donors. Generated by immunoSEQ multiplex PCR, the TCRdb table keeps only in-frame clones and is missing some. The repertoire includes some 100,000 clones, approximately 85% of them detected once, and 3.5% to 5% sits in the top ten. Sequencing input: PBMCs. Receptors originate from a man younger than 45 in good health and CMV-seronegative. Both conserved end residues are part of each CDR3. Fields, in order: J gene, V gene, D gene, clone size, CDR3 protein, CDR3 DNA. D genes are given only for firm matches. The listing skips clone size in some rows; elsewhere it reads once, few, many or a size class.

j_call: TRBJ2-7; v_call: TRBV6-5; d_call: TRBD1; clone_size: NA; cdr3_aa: CASRPPGTGSEQYF; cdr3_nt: TGTGCCAGCAGACCACCGGGGACAGGGAGCGAGCAGTACTTC
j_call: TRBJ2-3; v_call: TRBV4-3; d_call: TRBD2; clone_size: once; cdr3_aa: CASSQVGTSQSTDTQYF; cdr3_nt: TGCGCCAGCAGCCAAGTCGGGACTAGCCAAAGCACAGATACGCAGTATTTT
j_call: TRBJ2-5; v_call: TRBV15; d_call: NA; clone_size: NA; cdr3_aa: CATSREAGQETQYF; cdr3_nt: TGTGCCACCAGCAGAGAGGCAGGCCAAGAGACCCAGTACTTC
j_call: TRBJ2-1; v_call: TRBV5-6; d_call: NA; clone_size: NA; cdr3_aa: CASSLPGHSYNEQFF; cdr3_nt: TGTGCCAGCAGCTTACCGGGACATTCCTACAATGAGCAGTTCTTC
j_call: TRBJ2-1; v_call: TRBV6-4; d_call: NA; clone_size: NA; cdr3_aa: CASSDSSYGSRNNEQFF; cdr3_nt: TGTGCCAGCAGTGACTCATCGTACGGGAGCCGCAACAATGAGCAGTTCTTC
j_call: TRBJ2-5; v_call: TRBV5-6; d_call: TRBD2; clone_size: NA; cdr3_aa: CASSLASGETQYF; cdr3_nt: TGTGCCAGCAGCTTGGCTAGCGGAGAGACCCAGTACTTC
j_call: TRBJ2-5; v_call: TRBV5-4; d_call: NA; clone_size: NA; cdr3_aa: CASTPSGGETQYF; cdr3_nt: TGTGCCAGCACCCCCTCCGGGGGAGAGACCCAGTACTTC
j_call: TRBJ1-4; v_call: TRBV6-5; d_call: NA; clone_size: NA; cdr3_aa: CASSNNRARNEKLFF; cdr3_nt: TGTGCCAGCAGTAACAACAGGGCCAGGAATGAAAAACTGTTTTTT
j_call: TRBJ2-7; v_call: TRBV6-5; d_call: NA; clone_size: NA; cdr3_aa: CASSYGRSSYEQYF; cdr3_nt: TGTGCCAGCAGTTACGGGAGGAGCTCCTACGAGCAGTACTTC
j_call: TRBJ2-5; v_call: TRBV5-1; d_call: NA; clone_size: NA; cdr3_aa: CASSLASQETQYF; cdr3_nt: TGCGCCAGCAGCTTGGCCTCGCAAGAGACCCAGTACTTC
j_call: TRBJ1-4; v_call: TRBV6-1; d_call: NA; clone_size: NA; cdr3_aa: CASSELGTPNEKLFF; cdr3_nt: TGTGCCAGCAGTGAGCTAGGTACTCCTAATGAAAAACTGTTTTTT
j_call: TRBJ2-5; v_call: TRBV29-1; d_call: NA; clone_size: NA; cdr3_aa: CSALDNMETQYF; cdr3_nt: TGCAGCGCTCTCGACAACATGGAGACCCAGTACTTC
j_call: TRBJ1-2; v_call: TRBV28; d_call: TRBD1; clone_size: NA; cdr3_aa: CASSLRSVGRTSGGGYTF; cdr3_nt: TGTGCCAGCAGTTTAAGGTCTGTGGGACGGACCTCAGGGGGGGGCTACACCTTC
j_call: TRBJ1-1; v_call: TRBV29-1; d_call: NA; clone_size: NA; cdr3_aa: CSVCFLWHTEAFF; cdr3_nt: TGCAGCGTTTGTTTCCTCTGGCACACTGAAGCTTTCTTT
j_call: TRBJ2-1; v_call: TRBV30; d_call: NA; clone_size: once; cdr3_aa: CAWSVPGYGQFF; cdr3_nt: TGTGCCTGGAGTGTGCCGGGGTACGGGCAGTTCTTC
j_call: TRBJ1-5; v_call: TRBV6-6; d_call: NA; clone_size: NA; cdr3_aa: CASSYEGHQPQHF; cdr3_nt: TGTGCCAGCAGTTATGAGGGCCATCAGCCCCAGCATTTT
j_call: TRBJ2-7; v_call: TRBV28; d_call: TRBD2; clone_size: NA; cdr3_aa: CASNFGGSYEQYF; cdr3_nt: TGTGCCAGCAATTTCGGCGGGAGCTACGAGCAGTACTTC
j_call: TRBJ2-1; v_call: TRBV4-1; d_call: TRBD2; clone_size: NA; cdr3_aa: CASSRLAGVGEQFF; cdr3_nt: TGCGCCAGCAGTCGACTAGCGGGGGTGGGTGAGCAGTTCTTC
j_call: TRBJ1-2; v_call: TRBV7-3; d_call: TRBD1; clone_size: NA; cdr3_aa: CASSSGGGQGNYGYTF; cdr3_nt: TGTGCCAGCAGCTCTGGGGGTGGACAGGGGAACTATGGCTACACCTTC
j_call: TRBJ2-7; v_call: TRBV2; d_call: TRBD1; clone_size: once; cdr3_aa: CASRGTGGGEQYF; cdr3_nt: TGTGCCAGCAGGGGGACAGGGGGCGGCGAGCAGTACTTC
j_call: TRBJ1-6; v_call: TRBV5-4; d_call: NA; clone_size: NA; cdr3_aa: CASSLWGPRVSPLHF; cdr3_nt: TGTGCCAGCAGCTTGTGGGGGCCCCGGGTTTCACCCCTCCACTTT
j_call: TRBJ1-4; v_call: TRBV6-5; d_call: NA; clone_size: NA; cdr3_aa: CASSRLIRGNEKLFF; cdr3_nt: TGTGCCAGCAGCCGCCTCATAAGGGGTAATGAAAAACTGTTTTTT
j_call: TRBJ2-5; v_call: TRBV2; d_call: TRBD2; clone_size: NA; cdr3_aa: CASSGPSGGKETQYF; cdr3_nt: TGTGCCAGCAGTGGGCCCAGCGGGGGAAAAGAGACCCAGTACTTC
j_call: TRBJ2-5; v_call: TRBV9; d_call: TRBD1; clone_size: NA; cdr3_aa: CASSALDREQETQYF; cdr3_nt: TGTGCCAGCAGCGCCCTGGACAGGGAACAAGAGACCCAGTACTTC
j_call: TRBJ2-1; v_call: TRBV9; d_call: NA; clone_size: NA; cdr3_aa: CASSLNPNEQFF; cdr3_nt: TGTGCCAGCAGCCTAAACCCCAATGAGCAGTTCTTC
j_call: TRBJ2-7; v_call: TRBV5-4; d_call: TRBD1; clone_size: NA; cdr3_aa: CASSRRSWDRRPPNEQYF; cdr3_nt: TGTGCCAGCAGCCGGAGATCTTGGGACAGGCGACCTCCCAACGAGCAGTACTTC
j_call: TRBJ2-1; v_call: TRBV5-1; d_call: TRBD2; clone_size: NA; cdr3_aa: CASSRVGLAGSYNEQFF; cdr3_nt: TGCGCCAGCAGCCGGGTGGGGCTAGCGGGCTCCTACAATGAGCAGTTCTTC
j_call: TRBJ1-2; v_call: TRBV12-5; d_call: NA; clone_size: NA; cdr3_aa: CASGPTGTGICGDYGYTF; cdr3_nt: TGTGCTAGTGGTCCCACCGGGACTGGAATTTGTGGTGACTATGGCTACACCTTC
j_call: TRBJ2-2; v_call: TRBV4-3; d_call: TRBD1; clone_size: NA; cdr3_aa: CASSQAGTGYPGELFF; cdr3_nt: TGCGCCAGCAGCCAAGCCGGGACAGGGTACCCCGGGGAGCTGTTTTTT
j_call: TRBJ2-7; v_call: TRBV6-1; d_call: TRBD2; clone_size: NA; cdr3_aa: CASKASGVDYEQYF; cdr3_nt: TGTGCCAGCAAGGCTAGCGGGGTAGACTACGAGCAGTACTTC
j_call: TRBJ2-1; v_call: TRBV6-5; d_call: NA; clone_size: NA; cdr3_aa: CASQRRALGINEQFF; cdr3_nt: TGTGCCAGTCAACGACGTGCTCTCGGGATCAATGAGCAGTTCTTC
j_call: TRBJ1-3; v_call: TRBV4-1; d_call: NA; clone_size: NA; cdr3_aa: CASSQEGAGAPIYF; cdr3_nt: TGCGCCAGCAGCCAAGAGGGGGCAGGGGCCCCCATATATTTT